This TCR beta chain was captured by sequencing in a study of Ad26.COV2.S vaccination and SARS-CoV-2 variants. Concerning this clone itself: What it binds is unknown.

General study results and limits: Total T cell responses may have been underestimated by the TCR breadth and depth analyses.

Profiling relied on immunoSEQ multiplex PCR, and the TCRdb table lists in-frame clones only, not all of them. The repertoire has hundreds of thousands of clones, approximately 86% of them found once; the top ten carry approximately 11%. The germline gives CDR1 MGHDK, CDR2 SYGVNS. Trimming shortened V by 0 bases and J by 4 bases, and 12 bases separated the two germline ends. The CDR3 runs to 15 residues. Treatment reported: around 19 received Ad26.COV2.S at low or high dose, single or two shots; 5 received placebo; per-sample allocation not given. After the first vaccine or placebo injection, samples were drawn on day 63.

The starting material was peripheral blood, obtained in a trial of Ad26.COV2.S vaccine versus placebo. The genes are TRBV25-1 and TRBJ1-1; weak D call: TRBD1 (6 bases). The clonotype comes from a person aged 18 to 59 who received the Ad26.COV2.S COVID-19 vaccine or a placebo. The CDR3 sequence: CASSEYGGAGTEAFF. The CDR3 DNA reads TGTGCCAGCAGTGAATATGGGGGCGCCGGCACTGAAGCTTTCTTT.